This T cell receptor beta chain came from a study of T cell repertoires in cytomegalovirus infection (dated by TCRdb to the late 2010s). Some background on the complete study: Donor HLA type was relevant to the analysis, as public TCR beta signatures indicated carriage of CMV infection together with the matching HLA type.

Sequencing took place on an Illumina HiSeq 1500. In-frame beta chains were kept once TCRdb had trimmed the public reads at Q25 with fastp and called clones with MiXCR. Rows with a matching CDR3 protein are joined into one entry that keeps the most common DNA and genes. This sample gives approximately 500,000 distinct CDR3 sequences in total; approximately 16% of them show up just once. The leading ten clones occupy roughly a quarter of the sample. Findings and caveats that apply to the study as a whole: In the ex vivo response, HLA-C-restricted CMV-specific TCR beta clonotypes were dominant, and in two of eight donors the single most frequent clonotype came from this HLA-C-restricted group. Cumulative frequency of public TCR beta family members discriminated carriers of CMV infection plus the relevant HLA type in this cohort and an independent 352-donor cohort.

As to this clonotype: There is no known antigen for this receptor. Base qualities are missing; no much larger clone stands one base away.

V and J are trimmed by 3 bases and 7 bases, and the gene matches miss 3 bases of the junction. The germline V gene specifies MNHNS as CDR1 and SASEGT as CDR2. Including cysteine and phenylalanine, the CDR3 has 14 amino acids. Only the CDR3 region is kept as DNA, spanning 42 bases read in frame from base 1. The sequence was collected from a human donor in good health (CMV status not recorded). Some clones in this sample may be carry-over from other donors' samples. The rearranged chain carries TRBV6-1 and TRBJ2-4, with 10 central nucleotides matching TRBD1. Sequencing used CD8+ T cells from PBMCs. The sequenced DNA: TGTGCCAGCAGTGAGGACAGGGGGGGGAACATTCAGTACTTC. The encoded protein is CASSEDRGGNIQYF.